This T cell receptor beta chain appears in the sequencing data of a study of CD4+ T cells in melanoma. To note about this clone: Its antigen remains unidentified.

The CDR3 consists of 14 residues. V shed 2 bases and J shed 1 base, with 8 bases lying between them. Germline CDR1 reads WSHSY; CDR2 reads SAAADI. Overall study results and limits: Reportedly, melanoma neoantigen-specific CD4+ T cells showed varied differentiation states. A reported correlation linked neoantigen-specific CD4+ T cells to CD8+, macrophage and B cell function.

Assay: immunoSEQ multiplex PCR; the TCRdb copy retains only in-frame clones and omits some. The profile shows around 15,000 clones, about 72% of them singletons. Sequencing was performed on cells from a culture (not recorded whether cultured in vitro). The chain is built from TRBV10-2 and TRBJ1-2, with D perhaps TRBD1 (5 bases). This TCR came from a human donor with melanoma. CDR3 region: CASSELGVNYGYTF. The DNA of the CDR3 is TGCGCCAGCAGTGAGCTGGGGGTTAACTATGGCTACACCTTC.